Sequencing of this T cell receptor beta chain was carried out in a study of preoperative IRX-2 immunotherapy in early breast cancer. By share, this clone counts as medium-sized (0.01 to 0.1%). Treatment: preoperative locoregional IRX-2 cytokine immunotherapy. Samples came from a phase Ib trial of preoperative locoregional IRX-2 cytokine immunotherapy. The CDR3 runs 15 residues. The germline V gene has CDR1 SGHTA and CDR2 FQGTGA. V was shortened by 2 bases and J by 2 bases, with 12 bases between the two germline ends. Generated by immunoSEQ multiplex PCR, the TCRdb table keeps only in-frame clones and is missing some. This table has around 62,000 clones, approximately 94% appearing once.

This clonotype was obtained from a human donor with breast cancer. The sample was collected from a patient treated with IRX-2 immunotherapy. The V gene is TRBV7-3, the J gene TRBJ1-1; D unresolved. The CDR3 is CASSLVLVGNTEAFF. DNA of the CDR3: TGTGCCAGCAGCTTAGTTTTGGTGGGTAACACTGAAGCTTTCTTT.